The 14 T cell receptor beta chains listed next were all sequenced from one sample in a study of CXCR4 blockade with PD-1 therapy in pancreatic cancer. The data were produced by immunoSEQ multiplex PCR, yet TCRdb's version contains in-frame clones alone and is incomplete. This table holds some 1,200 clones, about two fifths found once. The sequencing input was tumor tissue. Source of these receptors: a human donor with pancreatic ductal adenocarcinoma.

This clone was seen a few times. The chain carries TRBV9 and TRBJ2-7; possibly TRBD1 for D (6 bases). The germline V and J ends were trimmed by 5 bases and 1 base, with 7 bases remaining between them. Per germline, CDR1 SGDLS and CDR2 YYNGEE. This CDR3 comprises 12 residues. The CDR3 nucleotides are TGTGCCAGCAGGGACAGATCCTACGAGCAGTACTTC. Its protein is CASRDRSYEQYF.

This clone was seen once. This rearrangement joins TRBV28 to TRBJ1-2, with 7 bases fitting TRBD1. Germline V CDR1 and CDR2: MDHEN, SYDVKM. The V and J ends lost 4 bases and 5 bases, in that order; junction bases with no gene match: 16. This CDR3 region has 17 residues. This CDR3 is CASSYTPYRSGGYGYTF. Here the CDR3 DNA reads TGTGCCAGCAGTTATACCCCCTATCGGTCAGGGGGATATGGCTACACCTTC.

The chain employs TRBV18 and TRBJ2-7; maybe TRBD2 (7 bases). Trimming removed 4 bases from V and 3 bases from J, with 13 bases in between. This CDR3 region has 14 residues. The germline V gene has CDR1 KGHSH and CDR2 LQKENI. CDR3 sequence reads: CASSHPGEGYEQYF. The DNA of the CDR3 is TGTGCCAGCTCACACCCAGGGGAGGGCTACGAGCAGTACTTC.

V usage is TRBV9 and J usage is TRBJ2-7, with 8 nucleotides matching TRBD1. Germline V gives CDR1 SGDLS, CDR2 YYNGEE. This CDR3 has 15 residues. V lost 3 bases to trimming and J lost 7 bases; unmatched junction nucleotides: 12. In nucleotides, the CDR3 is TGTGCCAGCAGCGGGGGACAGGCACCCTTGGGGGAGCAGTACTTC. Translation gives CASSGGQAPLGEQYF.

This clone turned up a few times. The chain links TRBV12-2 to TRBJ2-1. TRBV12-2 corresponds to a pseudogene. This CDR3 region has 15 residues. The CDR3 DNA reads as TGTGCCAACACCCCAGGGGGGGCCTCCTACAATGAGCAGTTCTTC. Translated: CANTPGGASYNEQFF.

J is TRBJ1-5 and V is TRBV11-3; TRBD1 matches 7 bases. Germline CDR1 SGHNT, CDR2 YENEEA. This CDR3 has 15 amino acids. V shed 5 bases, J shed 3 bases, and the junction held 7 bases outside the gene matches. CDR3 DNA sequence: TGTGCCAGCAGCCATACAGGGGACTTCAATCAGCCCCAGCATTTT. Protein: CASSHTGDFNQPQHF.

The V gene is TRBV15, the J gene TRBJ1-2; the match to TRBD1 covers 11 bases. The CDR3 consists of 18 residues. Germline lookup yields CDR1 LNHNV and CDR2 YYDKDF (reference sequence). Losses at the gene ends were 4 bases for V and 2 bases for J; bases not matched to a gene: 12. The CDR3 protein is CATSKYPIGTGGNYGYTF. The CDR3 nucleotides read TGTGCCACCAGCAAATACCCTATCGGGACAGGGGGAAACTATGGCTACACCTTC.

The chain has TRBV19 and TRBJ2-3, with D tentatively TRBD1 (6 bases). V lost 1 base and J lost 4, with 9 bases in between. The germline V gene has CDR1 LNHDA and CDR2 SQIVND (reference sequence). There are 14 residues in the CDR3. The CDR3 DNA reads TGTGCCAGTAGTATAGTCTCAGGGGCAGATACGCAGTATTTT. Its translation: CASSIVSGADTQYF.

This clone is labeled as medium-sized. The V gene is TRBV4-1, the J gene TRBJ2-7; D is unresolved. The CDR3 is made up of 13 amino acids. The V gene's germline CDR1 is MGHRA and CDR2 YSYEKL. V lost 0 bases to trimming and J lost 1 base, with 4 bases between them. The CDR3 DNA reads TGCGCCAGCAGCCAAGACAGGTCCTACGAGCAGTACTTC. This sequence encodes CASSQDRSYEQYF.

The chain employs TRBV5-1 and TRBJ2-1; maybe TRBD1 (6 bases). Trimming left V 6 bases short and J 7 bases short, with 20 bases between. The CDR3 extends over 15 amino acids. Germline-derived CDR1 and CDR2 are SGHRS and YFSETQ. The CDR3 here is CASTQLPRGDNEQFF. CDR3 in DNA: TGCGCCAGCACTCAGCTCCCCAGGGGAGATAATGAGCAGTTCTTC.

This clone is categorized as medium-sized. This rearrangement joins TRBV6-8 to TRBJ2-5; 7 bases agree with TRBD1. This CDR3 spans 14 amino acids. Germline V gene sequence: CDR1 MNHGY, CDR2 SAAAGT. Trimming at V came to 10 bases and at J to 5 bases, leaving 13 bases not matched to a gene. DNA of the CDR3: TGTGCCATCAGCACACAGGGGTTTCACGAGACCCAGTACTTC. As protein: CAISTQGFHETQYF.

The chain is built from TRBV12-5 and TRBJ1-1, with no clear D. V shed 2 bases and J shed 1 base, with 8 bases lying between them. Germline V CDR1 and CDR2: LGHNT, FRNRAP. CDR3 length: 14 residues. CDR3 protein: CASGLSGQNTEAFF. CDR3 nucleotides: TGTGCTAGTGGTTTGAGCGGGCAGAACACTGAAGCTTTCTTT.

A single count supports this clone. The gene calls are TRBV30 and TRBJ1-3; 8 nucleotides match TRBD1. J was trimmed by 2 bases and V by 3 bases; bases with no gene match: 3. The CDR3 is 14 residues long. Germline CDR1 reads GTSNPN; CDR2 reads SVGIG (reference sequence). The CDR3 sequence: CAWRYRGAGNTIYF. The CDR3, as DNA: TGTGCCTGGAGGTACAGGGGGGCTGGAAACACCATATATTTT.

The chain combines TRBV28 with TRBJ1-6, with no clear D. The V gene lost 6 bases and the J gene lost 10 bases, with 19 bases spanning the gap. From germline, CDR1 is MDHEN and CDR2 SYDVKM. CDR3 length equals 15 residues. For the CDR3, the DNA is TGTGCCAGCAGCCCCCTGACCCCGGCGGGGTCACCCCTCCACTTT. This encodes CASSPLTPAGSPLHF.